This TCR beta chain is drawn from a study of PD-L1 blockade in urothelial cancer. Germline CDR1 SGHNT, CDR2 YENEEA. The CDR3 covers 16 residues. Trimming left V 2 bases short and J 5 bases short, with 18 bases between. Libraries were prepared by immunoSEQ multiplex PCR; TCRdb keeps only in-frame clonotypes and omits some of them. There are 45,000 to 60,000 clones in the sample; 75% to 90% occur only once, and about 5.3% lies in the top ten. This sequence joins TRBV11-3 and TRBJ2-5, with D possibly matching TRBD1 (6 bases). Sequencing used PBMCs, obtained around atezolizumab (anti-PD-L1) treatment. This clonotype was obtained from a man between 40 and 49 years old with urothelial cancer. Here the CDR3 DNA reads TGTGCCAGCAGCTTATCCGGACAGAGGGCGCAGGAGACCCAGTACTTC. Its protein product is CASSLSGQRAQETQYF.